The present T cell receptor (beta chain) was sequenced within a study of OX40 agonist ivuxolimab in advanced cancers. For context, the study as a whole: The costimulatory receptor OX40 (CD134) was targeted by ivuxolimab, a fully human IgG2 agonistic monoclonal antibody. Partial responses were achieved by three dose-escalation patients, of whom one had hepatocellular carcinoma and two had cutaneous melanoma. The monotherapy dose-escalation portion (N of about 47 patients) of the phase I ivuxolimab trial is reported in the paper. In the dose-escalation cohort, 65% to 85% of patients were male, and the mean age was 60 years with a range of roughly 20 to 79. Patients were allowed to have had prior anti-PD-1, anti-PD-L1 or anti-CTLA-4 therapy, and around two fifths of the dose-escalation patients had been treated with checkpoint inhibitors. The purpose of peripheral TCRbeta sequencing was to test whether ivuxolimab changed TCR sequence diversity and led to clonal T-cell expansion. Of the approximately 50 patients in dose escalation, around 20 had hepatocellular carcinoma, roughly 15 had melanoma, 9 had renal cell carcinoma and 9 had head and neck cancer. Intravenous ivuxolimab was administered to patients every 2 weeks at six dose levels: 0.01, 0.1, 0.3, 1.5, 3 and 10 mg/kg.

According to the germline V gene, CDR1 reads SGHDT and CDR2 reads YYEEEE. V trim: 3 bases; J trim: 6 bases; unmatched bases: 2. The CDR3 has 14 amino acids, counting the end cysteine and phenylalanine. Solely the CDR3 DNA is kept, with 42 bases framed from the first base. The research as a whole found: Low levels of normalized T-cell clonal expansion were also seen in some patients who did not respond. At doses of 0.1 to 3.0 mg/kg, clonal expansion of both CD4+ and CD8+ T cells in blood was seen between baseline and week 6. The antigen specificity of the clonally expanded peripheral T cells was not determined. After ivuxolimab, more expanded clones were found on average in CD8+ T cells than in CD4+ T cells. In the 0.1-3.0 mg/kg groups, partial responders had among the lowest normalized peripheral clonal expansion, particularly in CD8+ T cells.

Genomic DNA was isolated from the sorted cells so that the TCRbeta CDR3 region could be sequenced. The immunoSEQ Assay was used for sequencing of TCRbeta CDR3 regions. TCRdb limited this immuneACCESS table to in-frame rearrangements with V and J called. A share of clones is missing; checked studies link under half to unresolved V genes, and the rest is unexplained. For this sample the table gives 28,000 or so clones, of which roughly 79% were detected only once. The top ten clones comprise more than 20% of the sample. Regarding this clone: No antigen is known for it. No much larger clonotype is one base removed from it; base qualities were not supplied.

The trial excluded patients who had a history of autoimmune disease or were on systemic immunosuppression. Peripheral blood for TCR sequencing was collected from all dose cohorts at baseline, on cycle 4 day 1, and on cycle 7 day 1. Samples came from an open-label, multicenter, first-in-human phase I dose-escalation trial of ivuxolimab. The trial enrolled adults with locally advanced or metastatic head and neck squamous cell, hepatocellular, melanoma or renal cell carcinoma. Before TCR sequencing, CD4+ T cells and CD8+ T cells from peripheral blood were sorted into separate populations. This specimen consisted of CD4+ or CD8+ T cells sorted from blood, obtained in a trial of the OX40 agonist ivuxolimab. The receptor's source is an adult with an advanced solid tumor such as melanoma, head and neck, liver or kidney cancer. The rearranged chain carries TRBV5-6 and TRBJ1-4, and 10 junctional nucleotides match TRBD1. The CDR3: CASSWGTGDEKLFF. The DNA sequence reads TGTGCCAGCAGCTGGGGGACAGGGGATGAAAAACTGTTTTTT.